This entry lists 31 T cell receptor beta chains sequenced from one sample in a study of siplizumab effects on memory and regulatory T cells. The method was immunoSEQ multiplex PCR; TCRdb's version includes in-frame clones alone and lacks a portion of them. Of some 87,000 clones listed, about 90% are singletons. Sequencing input: CD4+ T cells sorted from blood. These receptors came from a human donor in good health.

The rearrangement links TRBV12-5 to TRBJ2-1; tentatively, D is TRBD1 (6 bases). V lost 0 bases, J lost 12 bases, and 12 bases lay in between. The CDR3 length is 13 residues. Looked up from germline, CDR1 is LGHNT and CDR2 is FRNRAP. The CDR3 spells CASGLVSGTMQFF. The CDR3 DNA sequence: TGTGCTAGTGGTTTGGTATCAGGGACAATGCAGTTCTTC.

This clone is a singleton in its sample. This chain connects TRBV5-1 to TRBJ2-3; TRBD2 aligns across 7 bases. Trimming took 0 bases from V and 6 from J; bases not matched to a gene: 4. The length of the CDR3 is 14 residues. From germline, CDR1 is SGHRS and CDR2 YFSETQ. The CDR3 here is CASSLGREQDTQYF. The CDR3 region has the DNA TGCGCCAGCAGCTTGGGGCGGGAGCAGGATACGCAGTATTTT.

The chain links TRBV10-3 to TRBJ2-3; D possibly uses TRBD1 or TRBD2 (5 bases each). Germline values: CDR1 ENHRY, CDR2 SYGVKD. This CDR3 comprises 14 residues. V lost 6 bases to trimming and J lost 1 base, with 11 bases between them. CDR3 loop: CAIRGVEGTDTQYF. DNA of the CDR3: TGTGCCATCAGGGGGGTTGAGGGCACAGATACGCAGTATTTT.

This rearrangement joins TRBV6-6 to TRBJ2-7; 7 bases are a match to TRBD1. Germline V lookup: CDR1 MNHNY, CDR2 SVGAGI (reference sequence). J gave up 7 bases and V 6 bases, and 6 bases lay outside the gene matches. The CDR3 loop spans 12 amino acids. The CDR3, as DNA: TGTGCCAGCAGCGGGACAGACAGTGAGCAGTACTTC. Its protein is CASSGTDSEQYF.

This clone came up once. The chain combines TRBV9 with TRBJ2-1; no clear D. The CDR3 extends over 16 amino acids. CDR1 is SGDLS and CDR2 is YYNGEE in the germline V gene. The germline V and J ends were trimmed by 0 bases and 0 bases, with 10 bases remaining between them. The CDR3 DNA is TGTGCCAGCAGCGTAGGCGGCCGGAGCTCCTACAATGAGCAGTTCTTC. It encodes CASSVGGRSSYNEQFF.

The chain uses TRBV7-9 and TRBJ2-1; D might be TRBD1 (5 bases). CDR1 and CDR2 from the germline V gene are SEHNR and FQNEAQ (reference sequence). Trimming removed 6 bases at V and 4 bases at J, with 10 bases between. The CDR3 extends over 13 amino acids. CDR3 region: CASSWTSYNEQFF. The CDR3 nucleotides read TGTGCCAGCAGTTGGACAAGTTACAATGAGCAGTTCTTC.

The chain combines TRBV27 with TRBJ2-6, with TRBD2 as a possible D gene (5 bases). The CDR3 consists of 19 residues. Trimming shortened V by 4 bases and J by 0 bases, and 19 bases separated the two germline ends. Germline V gene lookup returns CDR1 MNHEY and CDR2 SMNVEV (reference sequence). The CDR3 region has the DNA TGTGCCAGCAGTTCCCCCGCGAGAGGCGCGGGCTCTGGGGCCAACGTCCTGACTTTC. Translation gives CASSSPARGAGSGANVLTF. Combining the CDR3 with reference TRBV27 and TRBJ2-6 gives the whole variable domain EAQVTQNPRYLITVTGKKLTVTCSQNMNHEYMSWYRQDPGLGLRQIYYSMNVEVTDKGDVPEGYKVSRKEKRNFPLILESPSPNQTSLYFCASSSPARGAGSGANVLTFGAGSRLTVL.

The chain employs TRBV9 and TRBJ2-1, with D perhaps matching TRBD1 (6 bases). Trimming left V 4 bases short and J 7 bases short, with 15 bases between. CDR1 and CDR2 from the germline V gene are SGDLS and YYNGEE. The CDR3 extends over 14 amino acids. The CDR3 DNA reads TGTGCCAGCAGCAAAAGGGGGAGCTGGAATGAGCAGTTCTTC. Its protein product is CASSKRGSWNEQFF. Full variable domain (remainder filled in from reference TRBV9 and TRBJ2-1): DSGVTQTPKHLITATGQRVTLRCSPRSGDLSVYWYQQSLDQGLQFLIQYYNGEERAKGNILERFSAQQFPDLHSELNLSSLELGDSALYFCASSKRGSWNEQFFGPGTRLTVL.

The J gene is TRBJ2-3, the V gene TRBV6-5; 9 positions agree with TRBD1. The germline V gene has CDR1 MNHEY and CDR2 SVGAGI. The CDR3 is 16 amino acids. After removal of 4 bases from V and 4 bases from J, the junction contained 9 bases not matched to a gene. The CDR3 spells CASSFEGTGGPDTQYF. CDR3 nucleotide sequence: TGTGCCAGCAGTTTCGAGGGAACAGGGGGCCCAGATACGCAGTATTTT.

The chain recombines TRBV7-2 with TRBJ2-1, with 11 bases that match TRBD2. V was pared by 5 bases and J by 4 bases, with 4 bases of the junction left unmatched. The germline V gene has CDR1 SGHTA and CDR2 FQGNSA. This CDR3 contains 15 residues. The CDR3 sequence: CASSTSGSSYNEQFF. CDR3 bases: TGTGCCAGCAGCACTAGCGGGAGTTCTTACAATGAGCAGTTCTTC.

The genes are TRBV5-4 and TRBJ2-7, with a weak D call TRBD2 (6 bases). V lost 4 bases to trimming and J lost 4 bases, with 18 bases between them. This CDR3 contains 15 residues. Germline V gene lookup returns CDR1 SGHNT and CDR2 YYREEE (reference sequence). The CDR3 nucleotides are TGTGCCAGCAGCCCGCTTAGCGGAGGAGGGTACGAGCAGTACTTC. Amino acid sequence: CASSPLSGGGYEQYF.

The V call is TRBV7-9, the J call TRBJ2-5; the match to TRBD2 covers 9 bases. V lost 1 base, J lost 4 bases, and 4 bases stayed unmatched. This CDR3 has 15 amino acids. Germline CDR1 is SEHNR and CDR2 is FQNEAQ (reference sequence). The CDR3 reads CASSLGGRARETQYF. As DNA, the CDR3 is TGTGCCAGCAGCTTAGGCGGGAGGGCCAGAGAGACCCAGTACTTC.

This clone was detected only a few times. V usage is TRBV6-5 and J usage is TRBJ1-4, with TRBD1 identical over 8 bases. The V segment lost 6 bases and the J segment 8 bases; nucleotides outside the gene matches: 11. This CDR3 comprises 15 residues. CDR1 is MNHEY and CDR2 is SVGAGI in the germline V gene. CDR3 nucleotide sequence: TGTGCCAGCAGACCCACACAGGGGGTGGGCGAAAAACTGTTTTTT. This sequence encodes CASRPTQGVGEKLFF.

The V call is TRBV10-3, the J call TRBJ2-2; no clear D. The V gene's germline CDR1 is ENHRY and CDR2 SYGVKD. Trimming took 6 bases from V and 0 from J, leaving 11 bases between them. The CDR3 extends over 15 amino acids. The CDR3 nucleotides are TGTGCCATCAGCGAGAGATCTTCGAACACCGGGGAGCTGTTTTTT. It translates to CAISERSSNTGELFF.

Comment on this clone: Other DNA sequences within the sample encode an identical CDR3. V and J are TRBV7-2 and TRBJ1-3; D gene uncertain. Trimming left V 0 bases short and J 0 bases short, with 6 bases between. CDR3 length: 15 residues. Germline V lookup: CDR1 SGHTA, CDR2 FQGNSA. The CDR3: CASSLAGNSGNTIYF. As DNA, the CDR3 is TGTGCCAGCAGCTTAGCAGGGAACTCTGGAAACACCATATATTTT.

This rearrangement joins TRBV6-5 to TRBJ2-5; D might be TRBD2 (6 bases). CDR1 MNHEY and CDR2 SVGAGI come from the germline V gene. CDR3 length: 15 amino acids. Trimming shortened V by 6 bases and J by 0 bases, and 14 bases separated the two germline ends. The CDR3 sequence: CASRPLWGDQETQYF. The CDR3 nucleotides are TGTGCCAGCAGGCCATTGTGGGGGGACCAAGAGACCCAGTACTTC.

Of note for this clone: The same CDR3 is also encoded by other DNA sequences in this sample. This chain connects TRBV2 to TRBJ2-1, with a weak D call TRBD2 (7 bases). This CDR3 region has 15 residues. From germline, CDR1 is SNHLY and CDR2 FYNNEI. V gave up 8 bases and J gave up 6 bases, with 20 bases separating them. CDR3 nucleotide sequence: TGTGCCAGCCTCCGGGGGGCAGGGTCGTTCAATGAGCAGTTCTTC. This sequence encodes CASLRGAGSFNEQFF.

J is TRBJ2-1 and V is TRBV7-2; D is unclear. The CDR3 covers 11 residues. Deletions cut 2 bases from V and 7 bases from J, with 3 bases between. Germline CDR1 reads SGHTA; CDR2 reads FQGNSA. The CDR3 region has the DNA TGTGCCAGCAGCTTACTGAATGAGCAGTTCTTC. Protein sequence: CASSLLNEQFF.

The chain links TRBV9 to TRBJ2-7; D is perhaps TRBD1 (5 bases). Germline CDR1 reads SGDLS; CDR2 reads YYNGEE. The CDR3 has 14 residues. Trimming shortened V by 0 bases and J by 0 bases, and 7 bases separated the two germline ends. CDR3 DNA sequence: TGTGCCAGCAGCGTAGCGGACACCTCCTACGAGCAGTACTTC. Translation gives CASSVADTSYEQYF.

The V call is TRBV5-1, the J call TRBJ2-7; 8 nucleotides agree with TRBD1. Germline-derived CDR1 and CDR2 are SGHRS and YFSETQ. This CDR3 contains 13 residues. Trimming removed 6 bases from V and 2 bases from J; junction bases left unmatched: 4. The DNA for the CDR3 is TGCGCCAGCACCTCGGACAGGGCCTACGAGCAGTACTTC. Protein sequence: CASTSDRAYEQYF.

This sequence joins TRBV28 and TRBJ2-4, with a tentative D call TRBD2 (6 bases). The CDR3 extends over 15 amino acids. CDR1 is MDHEN, CDR2 SYDVKM, per germline. With 5 bases removed from V and 1 base from J, the gap between germline ends came to 12 bases. The CDR3 is CASSPGGPAKNIQYF. The CDR3, as DNA: TGTGCCAGCAGTCCCGGAGGGCCGGCCAAAAACATTCAGTACTTC. The whole variable domain, remainder taken from reference TRBV28 and TRBJ2-4, is DVKVTQSSRYLVKRTGEKVFLECVQDMDHENMFWYRQDPGLGLRLIYFSYDVKMKEKGDIPEGYSVSREKKERFSLILESASTNQTSMYLCASSPGGPAKNIQYFGAGTRLSVL.

The CDR3 region has the DNA TGTGCCAGTAGTCCAGTCCCCACAGGGGCTCACACTGAAGCTTTCTTT. It yields the protein CASSPVPTGAHTEAFF. The chain uses TRBV19 and TRBJ1-1, with TRBD1 matching 7 bases. V shed 5 bases and J 3 bases; nucleotides not matched to a gene: 12. This CDR3 spans 16 amino acids. Germline CDR1 LNHDA, CDR2 SQIVND (reference sequence).

The chain combines TRBV19 with TRBJ2-5, with D possibly TRBD2 on 5 matching bases. V lost 1 base to trimming and J lost 4 bases, with 10 bases between them. Germline CDR1 is LNHDA and CDR2 is SQIVND (reference sequence). This CDR3 is 14 amino acids long. The CDR3 bases are TGTGCCAGTAGTATAGGCGCACGGGGAGAGACCCAGTACTTC. It translates to CASSIGARGETQYF.

V gene TRBV7-9 combines with J gene TRBJ2-3, with D perhaps matching TRBD1 (6 bases). This CDR3 spans 16 amino acids. V was cut by 4 bases and J by 2 bases, with 16 bases left in between. Germline CDR1 SEHNR, CDR2 FQNEAQ (reference sequence). CDR3 in DNA: TGTGCCAGCAGCTCCCCAGGGGTGCGAACCACAGATACGCAGTATTTT. Its protein product is CASSSPGVRTTDTQYF.

The chain employs TRBV29-1 and TRBJ2-3, with 11 bases aligning to TRBD2. Per germline, CDR1 SQVTM and CDR2 ANQGSEA. This CDR3 has 12 amino acids. V trimming: 7 bases; J trimming: 9 bases; junction bases outside the gene matches: 6. In DNA form, the CDR3 reads TGCAGCGGGGGACTAGCGGCATACACGCAGTATTTT. Its protein is CSGGLAAYTQYF.

V is TRBV11-2 and J is TRBJ1-6, with D possibly TRBD1 on 5 matching bases. V was shortened by 1 base and J by 6 bases, with 10 bases between the two germline ends. The CDR3 is 15 residues long. Germline V gene lookup returns CDR1 SGHAT and CDR2 FQNNGV. This CDR3 reads CASSLGQGGNSPLHF. The CDR3 nucleotides are TGTGCCAGCAGCTTAGGGCAGGGTGGTAATTCACCCCTCCACTTT. The variable domain in full, with the rest retrieved from reference TRBV11-2 and TRBJ1-6, is EAGVAQSPRYKIIEKRQSVAFWCNPISGHATLYWYQQILGQGPKLLIQFQNNGVVDDSQLPKDRFSAERLKGVDSTLKIQPAKLEDSAVYLCASSLGQGGNSPLHFGNGTRLTVT.

This chain links TRBV30 with TRBJ2-1; 13 positions match TRBD2. This CDR3 has 19 residues. Germline V CDR1 and CDR2: GTSNPN, SVGIG (reference sequence). Losses at the gene ends were 1 base for V and 0 bases for J; bases not matched to a gene: 9. The CDR3 DNA follows: TGTGCCTGGAGTGGTCAGACTAGCGGGAGGATCAGCTCCTACAATGAGCAGTTCTTC. As protein: CAWSGQTSGRISSYNEQFF.

This rearrangement joins TRBV9 to TRBJ2-7, with 8 bases matching TRBD1. CDR3 length equals 15 residues. With V trimmed by 4 bases and J by 5 bases, 11 bases remained unmatched. Per germline, CDR1 SGDLS and CDR2 YYNGEE. The CDR3 protein is CASSLQTGQAHEQYF. The CDR3 coding sequence is TGTGCCAGCAGCCTACAAACGGGACAGGCCCACGAGCAGTACTTC.

For this clone: This CDR3 is also generated by other DNA sequences in the sample. The CDR3 bases are TGTGCCAGCAGCTCAGGCCGAGAAGCTTTCTTT. Translation gives CASSSGREAFF. V and J are TRBV7-9 and TRBJ1-1; D not certain. V was cut by 4 bases and J by 8 bases, with 8 bases left in between. There are 11 residues in the CDR3. The germline gives CDR1 SEHNR, CDR2 FQNEAQ (reference sequence). The full variable domain, rest sourced from reference TRBV7-9 and TRBJ1-1, is DTGVSQNPRHKITKRGQNVTFRCDPISEHNRLYWYRQTLGQGPEFLTYFQNEAQLEKSRLLSDRFSAERPKGSFSTLEIQRTEQGDSAMYLCASSSGREAFFGQGTRLTVV.

This chain connects TRBV19 to TRBJ2-7, with 10 bases that match TRBD1. Losses at the gene ends were 10 bases for V and 6 bases for J; bases not matched to a gene: 3. There are 11 residues in the CDR3. Germline values: CDR1 LNHDA, CDR2 SQIVND (reference sequence). The DNA of the CDR3 is TGTGCCACCAGGGACAGGGGCGAGCAGTACTTC. Its translation: CATRDRGEQYF.

The CDR3 nucleotides are TGTGCCAGTAGTATTTTCCCTAGCGGCAGCAATGAGCAGTTCTTC. Amino acids: CASSIFPSGSNEQFF. The rearrangement joins TRBV19 to TRBJ2-1, with 7 bases identical to TRBD2. Germline-derived CDR1 and CDR2 are LNHDA and SQIVND (reference sequence). The CDR3 extends over 15 amino acids. After removal of 3 bases from V and 6 bases from J, the junction contained 8 bases not matched to a gene.